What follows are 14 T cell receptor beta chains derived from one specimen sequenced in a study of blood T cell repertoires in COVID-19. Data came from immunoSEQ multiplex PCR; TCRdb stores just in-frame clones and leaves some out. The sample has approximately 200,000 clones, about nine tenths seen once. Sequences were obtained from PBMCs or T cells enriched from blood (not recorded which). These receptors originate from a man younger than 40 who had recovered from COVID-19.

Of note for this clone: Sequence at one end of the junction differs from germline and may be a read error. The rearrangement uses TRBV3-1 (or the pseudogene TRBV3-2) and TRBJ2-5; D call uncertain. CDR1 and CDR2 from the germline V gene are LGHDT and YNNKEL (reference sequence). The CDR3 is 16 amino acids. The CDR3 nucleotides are TGTGCCAGCAGCGAAGATGAGATATACGACCAAGAGACCCAGTACTTC. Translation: CASSEDEIYDQETQYF.

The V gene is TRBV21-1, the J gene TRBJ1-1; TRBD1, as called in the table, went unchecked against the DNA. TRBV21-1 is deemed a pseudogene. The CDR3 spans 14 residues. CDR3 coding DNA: TGTGCCAGCAGCAAAGCGCCTCAGATCCCAGAAGCTTTCTTT. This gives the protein CASSKAPQIPEAFF.

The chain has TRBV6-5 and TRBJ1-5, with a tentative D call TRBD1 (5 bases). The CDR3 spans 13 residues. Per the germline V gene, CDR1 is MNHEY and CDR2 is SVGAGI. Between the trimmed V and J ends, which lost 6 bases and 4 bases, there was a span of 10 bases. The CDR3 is CASRHGQNQPQHF. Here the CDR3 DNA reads TGTGCCAGCAGACATGGACAAAATCAGCCCCAGCATTTT.

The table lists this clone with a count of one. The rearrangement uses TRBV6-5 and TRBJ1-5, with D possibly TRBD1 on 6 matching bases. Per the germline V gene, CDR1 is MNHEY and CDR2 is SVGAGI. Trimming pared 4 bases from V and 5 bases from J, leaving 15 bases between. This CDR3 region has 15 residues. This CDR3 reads CASSWARGGDQPQHF. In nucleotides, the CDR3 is TGTGCCAGCAGTTGGGCCAGGGGAGGGGATCAGCCCCAGCATTTT.

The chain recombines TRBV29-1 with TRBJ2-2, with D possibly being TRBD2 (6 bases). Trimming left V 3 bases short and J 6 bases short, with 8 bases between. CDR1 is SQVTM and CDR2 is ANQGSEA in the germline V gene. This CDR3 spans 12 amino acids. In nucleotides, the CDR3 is TGCAGCGTTGAGGGGGAGGCCGGGGAGCTGTTTTTT. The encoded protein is CSVEGEAGELFF.

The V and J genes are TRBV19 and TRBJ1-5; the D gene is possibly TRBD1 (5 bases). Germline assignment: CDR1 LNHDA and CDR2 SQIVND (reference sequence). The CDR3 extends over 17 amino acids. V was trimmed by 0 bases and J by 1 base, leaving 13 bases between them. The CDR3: CASSIDGTFQSNQPQHF. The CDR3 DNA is TGTGCCAGTAGTATAGATGGGACTTTCCAGAGCAATCAGCCCCAGCATTTT.

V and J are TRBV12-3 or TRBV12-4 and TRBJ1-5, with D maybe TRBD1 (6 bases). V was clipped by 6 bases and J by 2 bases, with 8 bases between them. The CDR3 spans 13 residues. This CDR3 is CASSRGGNQPQHF. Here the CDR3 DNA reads TGTGCCAGCAGCAGGGGCGGCAATCAGCCCCAGCATTTT.

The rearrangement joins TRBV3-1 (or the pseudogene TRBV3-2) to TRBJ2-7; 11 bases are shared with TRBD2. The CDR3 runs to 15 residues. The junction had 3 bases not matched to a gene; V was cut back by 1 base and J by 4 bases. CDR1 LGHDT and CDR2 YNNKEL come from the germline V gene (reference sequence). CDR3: CASSQVAGGPYEQYF. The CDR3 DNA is TGTGCCAGCAGCCAAGTAGCGGGGGGGCCATACGAGCAGTACTTC.

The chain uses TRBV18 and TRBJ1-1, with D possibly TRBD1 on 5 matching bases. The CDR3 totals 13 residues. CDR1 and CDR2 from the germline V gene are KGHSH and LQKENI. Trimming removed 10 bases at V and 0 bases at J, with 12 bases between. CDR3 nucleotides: TGTGCCACCCAGACGGACATGAACACTGAAGCTTTCTTT. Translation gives CATQTDMNTEAFF.

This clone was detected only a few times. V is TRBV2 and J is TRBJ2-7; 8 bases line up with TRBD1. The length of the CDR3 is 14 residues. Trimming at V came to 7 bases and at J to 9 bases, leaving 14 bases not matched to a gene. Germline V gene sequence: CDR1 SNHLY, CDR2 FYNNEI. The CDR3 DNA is TGTGCCAGCAAGCGGACAGGGATCCCTACGAGGCAGTACTTC. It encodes CASKRTGIPTRQYF.

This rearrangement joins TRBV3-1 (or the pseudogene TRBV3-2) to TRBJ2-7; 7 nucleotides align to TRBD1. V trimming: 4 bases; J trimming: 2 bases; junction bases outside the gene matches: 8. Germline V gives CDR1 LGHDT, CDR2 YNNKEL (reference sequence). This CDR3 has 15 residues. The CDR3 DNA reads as TGTGCCAGCAGCCCGAGGGACAGCCGACCCTACGAGCAGTACTTC. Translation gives CASSPRDSRPYEQYF.

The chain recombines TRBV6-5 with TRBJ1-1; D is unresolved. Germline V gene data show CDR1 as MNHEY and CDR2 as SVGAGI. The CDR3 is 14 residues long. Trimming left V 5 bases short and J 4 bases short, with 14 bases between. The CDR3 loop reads CASSKSGLGTEAFF. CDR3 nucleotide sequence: TGTGCCAGCAGTAAGTCGGGATTAGGCACTGAAGCTTTCTTT.

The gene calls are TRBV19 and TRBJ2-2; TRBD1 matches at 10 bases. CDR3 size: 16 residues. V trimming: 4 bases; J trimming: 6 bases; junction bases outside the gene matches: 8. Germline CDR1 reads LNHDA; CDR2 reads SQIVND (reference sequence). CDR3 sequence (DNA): TGTGCCAGTAGTACGGGACAGGGGATCTCGTCCGGGGAGCTGTTTTTT. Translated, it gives CASSTGQGISSGELFF.

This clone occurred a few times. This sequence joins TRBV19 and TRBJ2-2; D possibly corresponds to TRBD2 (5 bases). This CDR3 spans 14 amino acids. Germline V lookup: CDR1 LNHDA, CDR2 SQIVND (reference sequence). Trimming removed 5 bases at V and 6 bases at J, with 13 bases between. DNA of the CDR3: TGTGCCAGTAGTTTGAACCGGCGGGCCGGGGAGCTGTTTTTT. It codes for CASSLNRRAGELFF.